Presented here are 10 T cell receptor beta chains from one specimen sequenced in a study of blood T cell repertoires in COVID-19. TCRdb's copy holds only in-frame clones and misses some; the assay was immunoSEQ multiplex PCR. The repertoire holds around 250,000 clones, with 85% as singletons. Source material: peripheral blood. Receptor source: a man in his fifties with active or convalescent COVID-19.

V usage is TRBV19 and J usage is TRBJ1-3, with TRBD1 as a possible D gene (6 bases). Looked up from germline, CDR1 is LNHDA and CDR2 is SQIVND (reference sequence). Trimming removed 6 bases from V and 5 bases from J, with 23 bases in between. The CDR3 consists of 17 residues. The CDR3 sequence is CASRNGRETGRRNTIYF. The CDR3 nucleotides read TGTGCCAGTAGGAATGGTAGGGAAACAGGGCGGCGAAACACCATATATTTT.

The chain recombines TRBV6-5 with TRBJ1-1; the D is unclear. The germline gives CDR1 MNHEY, CDR2 SVGAGI. V was pared by 2 bases and J by 3 bases, with 10 bases between. The CDR3 consists of 14 residues. Written as DNA, the CDR3 is TGTGCCAGCAGTTACCGGGTGGGAGACACTGAAGCTTTCTTT. This codes for CASSYRVGDTEAFF.

V usage is TRBV15 and J usage is TRBJ2-7, with 11 bases that match TRBD1. Per germline, CDR1 LNHNV and CDR2 YYDKDF (reference sequence). Trimming took 5 bases from V and 3 from J; bases not matched to a gene: 3. CDR3 length: 14 residues. CDR3 protein: CATSLGQGGYEQYF. The CDR3 DNA sequence: TGTGCCACCAGCCTGGGACAGGGGGGCTACGAGCAGTACTTC.

The chain recombines TRBV7-9 with TRBJ2-2; possibly TRBD2 for D (6 bases). The CDR3 consists of 18 residues. The V end lost 4 bases, the J end lost 1 base, and 19 bases lay between the germline ends. Germline assignment: CDR1 SEHNR and CDR2 FQNEAQ (reference sequence). CDR3 in DNA: TGTGCCAGCAGCTCCCTCGGGGGAGGATTCGGGAACACCGGGGAGCTGTTTTTT. Encoded protein: CASSSLGGGFGNTGELFF.

The chain couples TRBV19 to TRBJ1-1, with a weak D call TRBD1 (6 bases). This CDR3 comprises 13 residues. V was shortened by 7 bases and J by 4 bases, with 13 bases between the two germline ends. Germline values: CDR1 LNHDA, CDR2 SQIVND (reference sequence). This CDR3 is CASKVTGRTEAFF. The CDR3 DNA reads as TGTGCCAGTAAGGTAACAGGGCGCACTGAAGCTTTCTTT.

This rearrangement joins TRBV6-5 to TRBJ1-5; D is uncertain. Looked up from germline, CDR1 is MNHEY and CDR2 is SVGAGI. The length of the CDR3 is 15 residues. V shed 5 bases and J shed 0 bases, with 11 bases lying between them. CDR3 residues: CASSPGVNSNQPQHF. As DNA, the CDR3 is TGTGCCAGCAGTCCGGGTGTTAATAGCAATCAGCCCCAGCATTTT.

The rearrangement links TRBV30 to TRBJ2-1; the D gene is possibly TRBD2 (5 bases). V was clipped by 2 bases and J by 8 bases, with 19 bases between them. The length of the CDR3 is 15 residues. Germline assignment: CDR1 GTSNPN and CDR2 SVGIG (reference sequence). The CDR3 region has the DNA TGTGCCTGGAGTCTACTCCTAGCTAGTCAAGATGAGCAGTTCTTC. It is translated as CAWSLLLASQDEQFF.

V usage is TRBV29-1 and J usage is TRBJ1-1; D remains unclear. Deletions cut 3 bases from V and 8 bases from J, with 10 bases between. The CDR3 spans 11 residues. The V gene's germline CDR1 is SQVTM and CDR2 ANQGSEA. CDR3 protein: CSVDVPEEAFF. For the CDR3, the DNA is TGCAGCGTTGATGTCCCGGAGGAAGCTTTCTTT.

This chain uses TRBV11-2 with TRBJ2-3; TRBD2 matches 8 bases. The germline CDR1 and CDR2 sequences are SGHAT and FQNNGV. This CDR3 contains 16 residues. V lost 5 bases and J lost 5; bases outside the gene matches: 12. Written as DNA, the CDR3 is TGTGCCAGCAGCCCCTTAGCGGGATCGCGAGGAGATACGCAGTATTTT. Its translation: CASSPLAGSRGDTQYF.

The rearrangement joins TRBV30 to TRBJ2-7; 9 bases line up with TRBD2. The CDR3 covers 16 residues. The V and J ends lost 5 bases and 6 bases, in that order; junction bases with no gene match: 17. The germline gives CDR1 GTSNPN, CDR2 SVGIG (reference sequence). Here the CDR3 DNA reads TGTGCCTGGGGCTACGGCGGGAGCGGGAGGCTCGGCGAGCAGTACTTC. Translating it yields CAWGYGGSGRLGEQYF.